The 9 T cell receptor beta chains below come from one sample, sequenced in a study of cytomegalovirus exposure and HLA in healthy donors. The protocol was immunoSEQ multiplex PCR, while the TCRdb copy is restricted to in-frame clones and leaves out a portion. Of 200,000 to 250,000 clones listed, around 78% are singletons. The sample was PBMCs. The receptors shown here come from a woman between 18 and 29 years old in good health and CMV-seronegative.

The genes are TRBV14 and TRBJ1-1; D ambiguous. Germline CDR1 SGHDN, CDR2 FVKESK. The CDR3 runs 14 residues. Deletions cut 3 bases from V and 2 bases from J, with 10 bases between. CDR3: CASSHQHLNTEAFF. Written as DNA, the CDR3 is TGTGCCAGCAGCCACCAACACCTAAACACTGAAGCTTTCTTT.

The rearrangement links TRBV2 to TRBJ1-2; D not resolved. Germline CDR1 reads SNHLY; CDR2 reads FYNNEI. The V end lost 0 bases, the J end lost 6 bases, and 11 bases lay between the germline ends. The CDR3 has 14 residues. The CDR3 bases are TGTGCCAGCAGTGAAGCCCCGACATCCGATGGCTACACCTTC. Translating it yields CASSEAPTSDGYTF.

The chain uses TRBV28 and TRBJ2-1, with D perhaps TRBD2 (8 bases). CDR3 size: 16 residues. Germline V gene sequence: CDR1 MDHEN, CDR2 SYDVKM. V was trimmed by 2 bases and J by 2 bases, leaving 13 bases between them. The CDR3 protein is CASSLPGGGPYNEQFF. CDR3 nucleotide sequence: TGTGCCAGCAGTTTACCGGGAGGGGGCCCCTACAATGAGCAGTTCTTC.

This chain joins TRBV4-1 and TRBJ2-3; D not resolved. This CDR3 spans 17 amino acids. Trimming pared 0 bases from V and 0 bases from J, leaving 13 bases between. Germline CDR1 MGHRA, CDR2 YSYEKL. The CDR3: CASSQERIPSSTDTQYF. The CDR3 DNA reads TGCGCCAGCAGCCAAGAAAGGATTCCCTCTAGCACAGATACGCAGTATTTT.

The gene calls are TRBV10-2 and TRBJ2-5, with D possibly TRBD1 on 5 matching bases. Germline V CDR1 and CDR2: WSHSY, SAAADI. This CDR3 comprises 14 residues. V shed 7 bases and J shed 2 bases, with 14 bases lying between them. The CDR3 coding sequence is TGCGCCAGCAAGAAGCAGGGTAGACAAGAGACCCAGTACTTC. Translation gives CASKKQGRQETQYF.

The V and J genes are TRBV6-4 and TRBJ2-3, with a possible D match to TRBD1 (6 bases). CDR1 is MRHNA and CDR2 is SNTAGT in the germline V gene. The CDR3 consists of 16 residues. V lost 4 bases and J 0 bases, leaving 14 bases between the germline ends. CDR3 DNA: TGTGCCAGCAGTGCGCGGGCAGGGGAGAGCACAGATACGCAGTATTTT. This translates into CASSARAGESTDTQYF.

The CDR3 DNA is TGTGCTAGTGGTTTGGGACAGGGGACGGGCAATGAGCAGTTCTTC. The encoded protein is CASGLGQGTGNEQFF. This chain joins TRBV12-5 and TRBJ2-1, with 8 bases matching TRBD1. Germline CDR1 LGHNT, CDR2 FRNRAP. V lost 1 base and J lost 6; bases outside the gene matches: 5. The CDR3 runs 15 residues.

This clone was recorded only once. The chain employs TRBV15 and TRBJ2-1, with D maybe TRBD1 (6 bases). The V gene's germline CDR1 is LNHNV and CDR2 YYDKDF (reference sequence). The CDR3 is 15 amino acids. V lost 4 bases and J 1 base, leaving 11 bases between the germline ends. CDR3 DNA sequence: TGTGCCACCAGCATACGGACAGTATCCTACAATGAGCAGTTCTTC. It yields the protein CATSIRTVSYNEQFF.

This rearrangement joins TRBV6-6 to TRBJ1-5; no firm D call. CDR3 size: 12 residues. V was shortened by 8 bases and J by 6 bases, with 11 bases between the two germline ends. Germline lookup yields CDR1 MNHNY and CDR2 SVGAGI (reference sequence). CDR3 sequence reads: CASERSGQPQHF. CDR3 in DNA: TGTGCCAGCGAGAGGTCCGGTCAGCCCCAGCATTTT.